This T cell receptor beta chain stems from a study of siplizumab effects on memory and regulatory T cells. The count of this clone is one. Method: immunoSEQ multiplex PCR; TCRdb's copy keeps in-frame clones and lacks some. The sample has roughly 120,000 clones; around nine tenths are singletons. The V gene's germline CDR1 is SGDLS and CDR2 YYNGEE. CDR3 size: 16 residues. V was shortened by 3 bases and J by 7 bases, with 19 bases between the two germline ends. V and J are TRBV9 and TRBJ2-2; the D gene is possibly TRBD1 (6 bases). The sequence was obtained from a human donor in good health. Sequencing used CD4+ T cells sorted from blood. The CDR3 is CASSARQGLGNGELFF. The CDR3 DNA sequence: TGTGCCAGCAGCGCCCGGCAGGGGTTGGGGAACGGGGAGCTGTTTTTT.